The 14 T cell receptor beta chains given below trace back to one sample, sequenced in a study of T cell responses to AZD1222 COVID-19 vaccine. The table came from immunoSEQ multiplex PCR; TCRdb's copy has only in-frame clones and leaves some out. This table has over 130,000 clones, about nine tenths appearing once. This material consisted of peripheral blood, taken 28 days after the second AZD1222 dose. These receptors all come from an adult who received the AZD1222 COVID-19 vaccine.

This sequence joins TRBV6-5 and TRBJ1-3; D gene unclear. Germline values: CDR1 MNHEY, CDR2 SVGAGI. This CDR3 contains 14 residues. V dropped 2 bases and J dropped 4 bases, with 9 bases sitting between them. The CDR3 DNA follows: TGTGCCAGCAGTTACGGGGTGCCCGGAAACACCATATATTTT. The encoded protein is CASSYGVPGNTIYF.

This sequence joins TRBV2 and TRBJ2-5; 8 bases fit TRBD1. Germline CDR1 is SNHLY and CDR2 is FYNNEI. This CDR3 spans 16 amino acids. Trimming removed 4 bases from V and 5 bases from J; junction bases left unmatched: 12. Here the CDR3 reads CASSVPDRGGFETQYF. The CDR3, as DNA: TGTGCCAGCAGTGTCCCCGACAGGGGCGGCTTCGAGACCCAGTACTTC.

The chain employs TRBV7-9 and TRBJ2-1, with D tentatively TRBD2 (6 bases). The CDR3 is 15 residues long. Germline V lookup: CDR1 SEHNR, CDR2 FQNEAQ (reference sequence). V dropped 1 base and J dropped 5 bases, with 12 bases sitting between them. The chain's CDR3 is CASSLEGGTHNEQFF. CDR3 coding DNA: TGTGCCAGCAGCTTAGAGGGCGGGACCCACAATGAGCAGTTCTTC.

The chain has TRBV6-5 and TRBJ1-1, with TRBD1 identical over 9 bases. Germline assignment: CDR1 MNHEY and CDR2 SVGAGI. V was pared by 1 base and J by 3 bases, with 3 bases of the junction left unmatched. This CDR3 comprises 15 residues. The CDR3 DNA sequence: TGTGCCAGCAGTTACTACAGGGGGCAAGACACTGAAGCTTTCTTT. Its translation is CASSYYRGQDTEAFF.

The CDR3 protein is CASSGQNQETQYF. CDR3 coding DNA: TGTGCCAGCAGTGGACAAAACCAAGAGACCCAGTACTTC. The gene calls are TRBV6-8 and TRBJ2-5; possible D gene TRBD1, 5 bases. The V gene lost 5 bases and the J gene lost 0 bases, with 7 bases spanning the gap. Per germline, CDR1 MNHGY and CDR2 SAAAGT. This CDR3 is 13 amino acids long.

The chain is built from TRBV24-1 and TRBJ2-7; 15 nucleotides align to TRBD2. Germline V gives CDR1 KGHDR, CDR2 SFDVKD. Germline trimming cut 4 bases from V and 11 bases from J; bases unmatched to any gene: 5. The CDR3 extends over 14 amino acids. The CDR3 loop reads CATSEAGTSGGKYF. As DNA, the CDR3 is TGTGCCACCAGTGAAGCTGGGACTAGCGGGGGGAAGTACTTC.

The rearrangement joins TRBV23-1 to TRBJ2-7, with 12 nucleotides matching TRBD2. TRBV23-1 carries the ORF label, with uncertain function. There are 17 residues in the CDR3. The V gene end was trimmed by 4 bases and the J gene end by 5 bases; junction bases not matched to a gene: 12. The CDR3 nucleotides are TGCGCCAGCAGTCGATTTAGACTAGCGGGAGCCACTGACGAGCAGTACTTC. This encodes CASSRFRLAGATDEQYF.

V usage is TRBV24-1 and J usage is TRBJ2-2; 10 nucleotides agree with TRBD1. Germline CDR1 KGHDR, CDR2 SFDVKD. Trimming removed 4 bases from V and 7 bases from J; junction bases left unmatched: 8. This CDR3 is built from 16 residues. CDR3 in DNA: TGTGCCACCAGTGAAGCTTGGACAGGGGGAGGCGGGGAGCTGTTTTTT. Its translation is CATSEAWTGGGGELFF.

The chain recombines TRBV27 with TRBJ1-1, with 11 bases that match TRBD1. V gave up 8 bases and J gave up 3 bases; unmatched junction bases: 5. The germline V gene has CDR1 MNHEY and CDR2 SMNVEV (reference sequence). This CDR3 region has 14 residues. The CDR3 spells CASRTGGEHTEAFF. CDR3 coding DNA: TGTGCCAGCCGGACAGGGGGCGAGCACACTGAAGCTTTCTTT.

This chain uses TRBV5-6 with TRBJ2-2; maybe TRBD2 (5 bases). V lost 2 bases and J lost 6, with 8 bases in between. Germline CDR1 is SGHDT and CDR2 is YYEEEE. The CDR3 loop spans 13 amino acids. The CDR3 DNA sequence: TGTGCCAGCAGCTTACTAGAGGCCGGGGAGCTGTTTTTT. Translated, it gives CASSLLEAGELFF.

This chain joins TRBV10-1 and TRBJ2-1; TRBD2 agrees at 10 bases. This CDR3 contains 14 residues. V gave up 8 bases and J gave up 7 bases; unmatched junction bases: 8. CDR1 and CDR2 from the germline V gene are WNHNN and SYGVQD (reference sequence). The CDR3: CASSAGLATNEQFF. The CDR3 DNA is TGCGCCAGCTCAGCGGGACTAGCGACGAATGAGCAGTTCTTC.

This clone turned up a few times. Other DNA sequences within the sample encode an identical CDR3. CDR3 amino acids: CASSLSPTGNYGYTF. CDR3 DNA: TGTGCCAGCAGTTTATCCCCGACAGGGAACTATGGCTACACCTTC. The rearrangement links TRBV27 to TRBJ1-2, with 7 nucleotides matching TRBD1. J lost 2 bases, V lost 0 bases, and 3 bases had no gene match. Germline V CDR1 and CDR2: MNHEY, SMNVEV (reference sequence). The length of the CDR3 is 15 residues.

The chain links TRBV9 to TRBJ2-3; D not certain. Trimming stripped 1 base from V and 5 bases from J, with 8 bases between. The CDR3 is 13 amino acids. Germline assignment: CDR1 SGDLS and CDR2 YYNGEE. The CDR3 nucleotides read TGTGCCAGCAGCGTAAGCCCTAGAGATACGCAGTATTTT. Residues: CASSVSPRDTQYF.

The J gene is TRBJ2-3, the V gene TRBV11-2; 7 positions agree with TRBD1. The CDR3 sequence is 14 residues long. V was pared by 5 bases and J by 7 bases, with 9 bases of the junction left unmatched. CDR1 SGHAT and CDR2 FQNNGV come from the germline V gene. The DNA of the CDR3 is TGTGCCAGCAGCCGACCTGAGGGGGCCCATACGCAGTATTTT. Its translation is CASSRPEGAHTQYF.